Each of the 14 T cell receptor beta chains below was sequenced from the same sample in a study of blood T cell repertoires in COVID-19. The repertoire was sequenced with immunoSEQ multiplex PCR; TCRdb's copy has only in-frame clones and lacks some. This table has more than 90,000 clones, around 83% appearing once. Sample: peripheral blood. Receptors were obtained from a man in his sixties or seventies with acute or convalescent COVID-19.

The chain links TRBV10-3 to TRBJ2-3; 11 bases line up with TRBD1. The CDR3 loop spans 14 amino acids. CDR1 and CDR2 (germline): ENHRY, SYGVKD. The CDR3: CATRTGGFTDTQYF. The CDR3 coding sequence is TGTGCGACCCGGACAGGGGGCTTTACAGATACGCAGTATTTT.

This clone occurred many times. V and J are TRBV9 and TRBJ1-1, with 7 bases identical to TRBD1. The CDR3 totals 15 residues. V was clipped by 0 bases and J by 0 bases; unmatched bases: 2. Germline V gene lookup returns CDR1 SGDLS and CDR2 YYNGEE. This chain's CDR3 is CASSVAGQVNTEAFF. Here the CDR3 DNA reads TGTGCCAGCAGCGTAGCCGGACAGGTGAACACTGAAGCTTTCTTT.

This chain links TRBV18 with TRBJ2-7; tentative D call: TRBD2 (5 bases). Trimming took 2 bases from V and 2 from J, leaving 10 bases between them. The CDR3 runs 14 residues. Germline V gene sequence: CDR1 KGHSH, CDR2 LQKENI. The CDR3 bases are TGTGCCAGCTCACCAGTAGAGGGTACCTACGAGCAGTACTTC. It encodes CASSPVEGTYEQYF.

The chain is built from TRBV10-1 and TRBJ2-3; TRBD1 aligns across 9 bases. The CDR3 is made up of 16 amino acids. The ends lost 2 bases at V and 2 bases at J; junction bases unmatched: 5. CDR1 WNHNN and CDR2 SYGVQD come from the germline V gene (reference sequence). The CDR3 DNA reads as TGCGCCAGCAGTGAGCAGGGACAGGGACACACAGATACGCAGTATTTT. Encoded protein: CASSEQGQGHTDTQYF.

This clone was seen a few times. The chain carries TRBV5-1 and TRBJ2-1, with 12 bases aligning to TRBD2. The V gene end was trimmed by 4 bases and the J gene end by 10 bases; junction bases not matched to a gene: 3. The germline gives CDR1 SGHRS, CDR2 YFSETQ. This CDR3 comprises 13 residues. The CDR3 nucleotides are TGCGCCAGCAGCCCCACTAGCGGGAGGGAGCAGTTCTTC. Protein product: CASSPTSGREQFF.

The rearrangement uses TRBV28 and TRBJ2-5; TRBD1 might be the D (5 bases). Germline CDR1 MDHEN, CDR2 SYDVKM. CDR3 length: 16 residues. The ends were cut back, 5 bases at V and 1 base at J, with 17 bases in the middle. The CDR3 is CASSPIWGLGQETQYF. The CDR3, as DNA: TGTGCCAGCAGTCCCATATGGGGCCTAGGCCAAGAGACCCAGTACTTC.

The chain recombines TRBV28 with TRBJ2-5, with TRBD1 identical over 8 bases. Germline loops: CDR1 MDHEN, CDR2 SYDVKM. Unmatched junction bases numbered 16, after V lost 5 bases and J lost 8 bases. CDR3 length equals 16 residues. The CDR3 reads CASSGSPAGTGITQYF. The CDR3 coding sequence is TGTGCCAGCAGTGGATCACCGGCCGGGACAGGCATTACCCAGTACTTC.

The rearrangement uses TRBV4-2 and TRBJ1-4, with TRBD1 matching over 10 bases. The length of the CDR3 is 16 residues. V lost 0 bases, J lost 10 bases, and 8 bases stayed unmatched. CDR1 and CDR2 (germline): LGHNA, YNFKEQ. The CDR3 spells CASSQDSGTGVGKLFF. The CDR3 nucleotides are TGTGCCAGCAGCCAAGATTCGGGGACAGGGGTTGGAAAACTGTTTTTT.

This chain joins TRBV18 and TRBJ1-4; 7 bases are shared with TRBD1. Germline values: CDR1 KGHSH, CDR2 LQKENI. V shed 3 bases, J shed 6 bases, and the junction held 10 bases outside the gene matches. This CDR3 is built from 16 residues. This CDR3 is CASSPLTGTADEKLFF. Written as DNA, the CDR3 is TGTGCCAGCTCACCTCTGACAGGGACCGCGGATGAAAAACTGTTTTTT.

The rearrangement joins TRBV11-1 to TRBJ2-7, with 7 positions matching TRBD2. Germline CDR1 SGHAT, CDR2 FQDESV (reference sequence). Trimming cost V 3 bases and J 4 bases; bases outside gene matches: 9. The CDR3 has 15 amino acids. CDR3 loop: CASSFSGSGGYEQYF. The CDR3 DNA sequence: TGTGCCAGCAGCTTTAGCGGCTCGGGGGGATACGAGCAGTACTTC.

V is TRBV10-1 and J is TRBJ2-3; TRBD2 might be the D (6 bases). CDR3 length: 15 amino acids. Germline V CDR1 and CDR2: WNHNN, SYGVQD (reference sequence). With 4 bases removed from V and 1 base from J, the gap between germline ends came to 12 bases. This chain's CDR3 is CASSGGSGGTDTQYF. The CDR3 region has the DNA TGCGCCAGCAGTGGGGGGTCGGGGGGCACAGATACGCAGTATTTT.

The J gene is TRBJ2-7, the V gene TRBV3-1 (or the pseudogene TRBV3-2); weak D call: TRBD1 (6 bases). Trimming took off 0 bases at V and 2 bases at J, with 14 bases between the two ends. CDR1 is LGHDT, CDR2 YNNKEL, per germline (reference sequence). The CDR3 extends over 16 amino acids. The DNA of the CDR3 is TGTGCCAGCAGCCAAGATTCAACAGGGTTCACCTACGAGCAGTACTTC. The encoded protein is CASSQDSTGFTYEQYF.

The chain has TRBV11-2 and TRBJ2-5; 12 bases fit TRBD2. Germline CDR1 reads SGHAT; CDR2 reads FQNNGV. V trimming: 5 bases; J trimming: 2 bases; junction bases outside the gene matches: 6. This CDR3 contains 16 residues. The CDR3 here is CASSRSGTSGQETQYF. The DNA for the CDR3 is TGTGCCAGCAGCAGGTCCGGGACTAGCGGGCAAGAGACCCAGTACTTC.

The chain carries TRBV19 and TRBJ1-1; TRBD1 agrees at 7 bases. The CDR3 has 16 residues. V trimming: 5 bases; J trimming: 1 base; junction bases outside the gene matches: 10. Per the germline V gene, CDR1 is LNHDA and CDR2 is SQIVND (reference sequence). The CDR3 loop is CASSSAQRDRNTEAFF. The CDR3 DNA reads TGTGCCAGTAGTTCCGCTCAAAGGGACAGGAACACTGAAGCTTTCTTT. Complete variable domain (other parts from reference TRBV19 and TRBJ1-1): DGGITQSPKYLFRKEGQNVTLSCEQNLNHDAMYWYRQDPGQGLRLIYYSQIVNDFQKGDIAEGYSVSREKKESFPLTVTSAQKNPTAFYLCASSSAQRDRNTEAFFGQGTRLTVV.